At least ten counts were recorded for the clone carrying this T cell receptor beta chain. Its antigen is unidentified. The data stem from a study of response to subunit inactivated influenza vaccine. Each CDR3 protein is one row after TCRdb ran MiXCR on the RT-PCR reads. This table has roughly 170,000 distinct CDR3 sequences, around 8.8% appearing once. General study results and limits: The authors put forward the suggestion that each seasonal influenza vaccination may bring in only a limited number of new T cells.

The germline CDR1 and CDR2 sequences are SGHRS and YFSETQ. Germline trimming cut 4 bases from V and 6 bases from J; bases unmatched to any gene: 14. CDR3 size: 16 residues. The sample in question was non-naive T cells sorted from PBMCs, obtained on the day of vaccination. The TCR sequence derives from a man aged 45-60 years who received an inactivated influenza vaccine. The chain couples TRBV5-1 to TRBJ1-1; TRBD1 matches 8 bases. The CDR3 loop reads CASSQGTGRGKAEAFF. CDR3 DNA sequence: TGCGCCAGCAGCCAAGGGACAGGTAGGGGAAAAGCTGAAGCTTTCTTT.